This T cell receptor beta chain was sequenced in a study of T cells in Graves' hyperthyroidism and ophthalmopathy. Study results and caveats: Ophthalmopathy was separated from stable hyperthyroidism by a 13 V-J model.

A NOSPECS grade of at least 4, a Clinical Activity Score of at least 3 and duration under 3 months were recorded in ophthalmopathy patients. Orbital computed tomography and thyroid ultrasound, together with serum TRAb and thyroxine and clinical symptoms, were used for diagnoses. Around 10 ml of fresh peripheral blood supplied the PBMCs. The TCR beta CDR3 regions underwent amplification using RNA transcripts as the source. In the first-round RT-PCR of the TCR CDR3, the HTBI primer set was used. TCRdb called the multiplex PCR reads again in MiXCR, with one record for every CDR3 protein. Of 500,000 to 650,000 distinct CDR3 sequences detected, about 20% appear once; the ten largest clones hold 45% to 50%. Germline assignment: CDR1 GTSNPN and CDR2 SVGIG (reference sequence). V gave up 2 bases and J gave up 7 bases; unmatched junction bases: 8. CDR3 length: 15 amino acids. This clonotype was detected many times. What it binds is unknown.

Sequenced: blood. This sequence joins TRBV30 and TRBJ2-1, with 10 bases that match TRBD1. The TCR sequence derives from a man in his forties or fifties with Graves' ophthalmopathy. Written as DNA, the CDR3 is TGTGCCTGGAGTACCGGGACAGGGGTTGGGAATGAGCAGTTCTTC. Translated: CAWSTGTGVGNEQFF.